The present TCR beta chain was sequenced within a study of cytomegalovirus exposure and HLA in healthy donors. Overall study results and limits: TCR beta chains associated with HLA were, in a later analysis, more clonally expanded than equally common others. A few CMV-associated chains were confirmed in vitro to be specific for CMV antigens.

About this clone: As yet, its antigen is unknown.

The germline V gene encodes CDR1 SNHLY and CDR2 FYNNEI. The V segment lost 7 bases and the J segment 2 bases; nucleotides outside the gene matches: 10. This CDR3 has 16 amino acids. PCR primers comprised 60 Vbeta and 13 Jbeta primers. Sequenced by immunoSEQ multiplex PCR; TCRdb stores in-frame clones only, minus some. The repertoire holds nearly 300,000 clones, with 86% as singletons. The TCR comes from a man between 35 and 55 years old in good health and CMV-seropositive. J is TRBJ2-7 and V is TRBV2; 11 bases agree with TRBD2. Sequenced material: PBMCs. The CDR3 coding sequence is TGTGCCAGCACCCCATTACTAGCGGGAGCGACCTACGAGCAGTACTTC. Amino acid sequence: CASTPLLAGATYEQYF.